The rows below give T cell receptor beta chains drawn from one sample of a study of blood T cells in healthy people across ages. In TCRdb, the 5' RACE reads were re-called with MiXCR into one record per CDR3 protein. The sample holds hundreds of thousands of distinct CDR3 sequences; 50% to 65% are singletons and the top ten take approximately 40%. The sample comprised blood. All receptors derive from a man older than 75 in good health. Both conserved end residues are part of each CDR3. D genes are given only for firm matches. A row's size may be missing; if present it is once, few, many or a size class.

J | D | size | V | CDR3 | DNA
TRBJ2-7 | . | . | TRBV2 | CASPDRIHEQYF | TGTGCCAGCCCTGATCGAATCCACGAGCAGTACTTC
TRBJ1-6 | TRBD1 | . | TRBV12-3/TRBV12-4 | CASSLLLGGGGGSPLHF | TGTGCCAGCAGTTTACTGCTTGGAGGGGGCGGAGGTTCACCCCTCCACTTT
TRBJ2-5 | TRBD1 | . | TRBV5-1 | CASSQGTGGGETQYF | TGCGCCAGCAGCCAAGGGACAGGGGGCGGAGAGACCCAGTACTTC
TRBJ1-5 | . | . | TRBV28 | CASSFRQSLTNQPQHF | TGTGCCAGCAGTTTTAGACAGTCGCTTACCAATCAGCCCCAGCATTTT
TRBJ2-7 | TRBD1 | . | TRBV3-1 | CASSQPTGGAYEQYF | TGTGCCAGCAGCCAACCAACAGGGGGAGCCTACGAGCAGTACTTC
TRBJ1-2 | . | . | TRBV10-3 | CALRTWANYGYTF | TGTGCCCTCAGGACTTGGGCCAACTATGGCTACACCTTC
TRBJ2-3 | TRBD2 | . | TRBV7-2 | CASSRDYGGRDAYF | TGTGCCAGCAGCCGGGACTACGGAGGGAGAGACGCGTATTTT
TRBJ1-2 | TRBD1 | . | TRBV5-1 | CASSLEGQRYGYTF | TGCGCCAGCAGCTTGGAGGGACAGAGGTATGGCTACACCTTC
TRBJ2-7 | . | once | TRBV20-1 | CSARDLRTRGLYEQYF | TGCAGTGCTAGAGATCTCCGGACAAGGGGCTTGTACGAGCAGTACTTC
TRBJ2-1 | . | . | TRBV20-1 | CSASPPPAGNEQFF | TGCAGTGCTAGCCCCCCGCCCGCGGGCAATGAGCAGTTCTTC
TRBJ2-5 | TRBD1 | few | TRBV6-5 | CASSYGDRVETQYF | TGTGCCAGCAGTTACGGCGACAGGGTAGAGACCCAGTACTTC
TRBJ2-1 | TRBD2 | . | TRBV5-5 | CASSPWGVAGYNEQFF | TGTGCCAGCAGCCCTTGGGGGGTAGCGGGCTACAATGAGCAGTTCTTC
TRBJ1-5 | . | few | TRBV6-6 | CASSRQSGGNQPQHF | TGTGCCAGCAGCCGACAATCGGGGGGTAATCAGCCCCAGCATTTT
TRBJ1-1 | . | . | TRBV27 | CASSVEEWGREAFF | TGTGCCAGCAGTGTAGAAGAGTGGGGTCGTGAAGCTTTCTTT
TRBJ2-3 | . | . | TRBV9 | CASSVSSRSDTQYF | TGTGCCAGCAGCGTCAGTAGCCGGTCAGATACGCAGTATTTT
TRBJ1-4 | TRBD1 | . | TRBV5-1 | CATSPGTGAEKLFF | TGCGCCACCTCCCCCGGGACAGGGGCTGAAAAACTGTTTTTT
TRBJ1-1 | . | . | TRBV7-2 | CASRIDPMNTEAFF | TGTGCCAGCAGGATTGACCCAATGAACACTGAAGCTTTCTTT
TRBJ1-1 | . | few | TRBV20-1 | CSGGWGGAFF | TGCAGTGGGGGATGGGGTGGGGCTTTCTTT
TRBJ2-1 | . | . | TRBV5-1 | CASSFPTGALDEQFF | TGCGCCAGCAGCTTCCCAACGGGAGCATTGGATGAGCAGTTCTTC
TRBJ2-7 | TRBD1 | . | TRBV7-6 | CASSLARQGADEQYF | TGTGCCAGCAGCTTAGCTCGACAGGGGGCTGACGAGCAGTACTTC
TRBJ2-1 | TRBD2 | . | TRBV5-5 | CASSLVLGTSSYNEQFF | TGTGCCAGCAGCTTGGTTCTGGGGACTAGCTCCTACAATGAGCAGTTCTTC
TRBJ2-7 | TRBD2 | . | TRBV29-1 | CSVGLNDEQYF | TGCAGCGTGGGACTAAACGATGAGCAGTACTTC
TRBJ1-2 | TRBD1 | few | TRBV29-1 | CSVGTGEDGYTF | TGCAGCGTTGGGACAGGGGAGGATGGCTACACCTTC
TRBJ2-1 | . | . | TRBV2 | CASSIKDGEQFF | TGTGCCAGCAGTATTAAGGACGGCGAGCAGTTCTTC
TRBJ2-7 | . | . | TRBV12-3/TRBV12-4 | CASTTLALSSYNEQYF | TGTGCCAGCACCACTCTAGCGCTGAGCTCCTACAATGAGCAGTACTTC
TRBJ2-7 | TRBD2 | . | TRBV19 | CASKNSGGTYEQYF | TGTGCCAGCAAGAATAGCGGGGGAACCTACGAGCAGTACTTC
TRBJ1-1 | . | . | TRBV6-4 | CASSVWGGGTEAFF | TGTGCCAGCAGTGTTTGGGGGGGTGGCACTGAAGCTTTCTTT
TRBJ2-7 | . | . | TRBV20-1 | CSARKEGAFSYEQYF | TGCAGTGCTAGGAAGGAGGGGGCGTTCTCCTACGAGCAGTACTTC
TRBJ1-2 | TRBD1 | . | TRBV2 | CASSVGTASYGYTF | TGTGCCAGCAGTGTCGGGACAGCCTCCTATGGCTACACCTTC
TRBJ1-2 | . | few | TRBV20-1 | CSARRTENYGYTF | TGCAGTGCTAGACGGACAGAAAACTATGGCTACACCTTC
TRBJ2-3 | . | few | TRBV24-1 | CATSATELGHRYAYF | TGTGCCACCAGTGCCACCGAGTTAGGGCACAGATACGCGTATTTT
TRBJ1-1 | . | few | TRBV7-2 | CASSLEGGNLAEAFF | TGTGCCAGCAGCCTAGAAGGAGGGAACCTGGCTGAAGCTTTCTTT
TRBJ2-3 | . | . | TRBV21-1 | CASSKFGTSGTDTQYF | TGTGCCAGCAGCAAATTTGGTACTAGCGGCACAGATACGCAGTATTTT
TRBJ2-7 | . | . | TRBV11-2 | CASSSQMGHYEQYF | TGTGCCAGCAGCTCCCAGATGGGGCACTACGAGCAGTACTTC
TRBJ2-1 | TRBD2 | . | TRBV20-1 | CSARDSGRSSSYNEQFF | TGCAGTGCTAGGGATAGCGGGAGGTCGAGCTCCTACAATGAGCAGTTCTTC
TRBJ2-7 | TRBD1 | . | TRBV7-6 | CASSPKQGYEQYF | TGTGCCAGCAGCCCAAAACAGGGGTACGAGCAGTACTTC
TRBJ2-3 | . | . | TRBV2 | CASVRLVPTDTQYF | TGTGCCAGCGTCAGACTAGTTCCCACAGATACGCAGTATTTT
TRBJ2-1 | . | many | TRBV7-6 | CASSPGGEVNEQFF | TGTGCCAGCAGCCCCGGAGGGGAAGTGAATGAGCAGTTCTTC
TRBJ2-5 | . | . | TRBV2 | CATAYYREETQYF | TGTGCCACTGCCTATTACAGGGAAGAGACCCAGTACTTC
TRBJ2-7 | . | . | TRBV9 | CASSVAGSGYNEQYF | TGTGCCAGCAGCGTAGCTGGTAGCGGCTACAATGAGCAGTACTTC
TRBJ2-1 | . | . | TRBV10-3 | CAIRDQDTSSYNEQFF | TGTGCCATCAGAGACCAAGACACCAGCTCCTACAATGAGCAGTTCTTC
TRBJ2-1 | TRBD2 | . | TRBV12-3/TRBV12-4 | CASSFAGGYNEQFF | TGTGCCAGCAGTTTTGCCGGGGGGTACAATGAGCAGTTCTTC
TRBJ2-7 | . | . | TRBV29-1 | CSSSVRNYNEQYF | TGCAGCTCATCGGTGCGGAACTACAATGAGCAGTACTTC
TRBJ1-5 | . | . | TRBV7-2 | CASSLAVGEQQPQHF | TGTGCCAGCAGCTTAGCGGTGGGGGAACAACAGCCCCAGCATTTT